This TCR beta chain was recorded in a study of cytomegalovirus exposure and HLA in healthy donors (dated by TCRdb to about 2017). Turning to the overall study: In an earlier analysis of roughly 590 of the donors, about 270 Gb of sequence data and just under 120 million unique TCR beta sequences from about 179 million T cells were reported. About 300 gigabases of sequencing data and roughly 81 million unique TCR sequences made up an early release that covered approximately 650 HLA-typed donors. Of the roughly 400 genotyped donors, approximately 80% were placed in the genetic ancestry cluster associated with self-reported Caucasian donors. The aim of the study was to test whether cataloging public T cell receptors could identify signatures of past pathogen exposure. The study profiled the T cell repertoires of hundreds of subjects by immunosequencing and related them to cytomegalovirus serostatus. Besides the first cohort of roughly 640 subjects, a separate validation cohort made up of over 100 different subjects was used. To predict cytomegalovirus infection status, the study combined high-throughput TCR immunosequencing, statistical association of individual TCRs with disease status, and machine learning. In a later analysis, previously published TCR beta repertoires from fewer than 750 donors were re-analyzed and high-resolution HLA genotyping was added so that TCR occurrence patterns could be studied. Rather than using new phenotypic data, the later analysis identified candidate immune exposures from TCR beta sequences and from how often those sequences occurred across donors. An earlier analysis of 587 of the donors used high-throughput TCR beta sequencing to judge whether each TCR beta V gene segment behaved as functional or pseudogenic. Alongside the repertoire data, information on donor age, sex, ethnicity and CMV serostatus was compiled. Genome-wide SNP genotypes for about 55% of the roughly 670 donors were used in a later genetic analysis, which treated that subset as a discovery cohort. Every repertoire in the discovery cohort had been generated on one and the same sequencing platform. Class I and class II HLA loci were covered by the typing at four-digit resolution. Typing coverage differed by locus: A, B, C, DRB1 and DQB1 were typed in roughly 620-630 donors, DQA1 in 522, DPA1 in over 600, and DPB1 in roughly 470. Four to six DR-DQ haplotypes were handled as single units for association and clustering because linkage in the cohort was strong. On average, around 230,000 unique TCR beta nucleotide sequences were sequenced per donor among some 420 genotyped donors of the cohort, with 15% to 20% of those sequences being non-productive.

The library was built by means of the immunoSEQ multiplex PCR assay. A mixture of 60 forward primers for TCR Vbeta segments and 13 reverse primers for TCR Jbeta segments was used in the multiplex PCR. Amplification of the CDR3 region of rearranged TCR beta genes was performed with a multiplex PCR assay on genomic DNA. Amplified TCR beta libraries were sequenced as 87-base-pair reads on the Illumina HiSeq System. As for the original processing: A later analysis counted tens of millions of unique TCR beta chains across the 670 or so repertoires, and roughly 10 million of these chains were shared by at least two donors. Raw reads were error-corrected and collapsed into unique sequences by a nearest-neighbor algorithm in which closely related sequences were merged to remove PCR and sequencing errors. To assign V, D and J gene segments, CDR3 sequences were aligned to IMGT reference sequences. For a sequence to be retained, a match of at least six nucleotides was required to both a V gene segment and a J gene segment. Rearrangements were called productive when the CDR3 lacked stop codons and stayed in frame with V and J; all others were non-productive. Following IMGT convention, CDR3 was defined as the stretch from the second conserved V-encoded cysteine up to the conserved J-encoded phenylalanine. Sequences without an unambiguous match to a single V gene segment were excluded from the earlier analysis of a few hundred of the donors. In an earlier analysis of a few hundred of the donors, a V segment was called functional when productive rearrangements were above 56.7%, and segregating when the standard deviation between donors exceeded 5%. A statistical classification framework was built for diagnosing cytomegalovirus status from the catalog of TCR beta chain sequences. In a later analysis, V and J genes were assigned by comparing TCR nucleotide sequences against IMGT/GENE-DB human TR gene sequences. Using the TCRdist pipeline, a later analysis assigned CDR3 sequences along with most-parsimonious VDJ recombination scenarios. In a later analysis, each TCR beta chain was defined by its CDR3 amino acid sequence together with its V-gene family, and reads lacking a unique V-gene family were excluded. In a later analysis, a few hundred highly shared, low-generation-probability nucleotide sequences were removed to address suspected cross-contamination and a sequencing artifact. In a later analysis, a clonal expansion index was calculated for each public chain from normalized within-repertoire ranks of inferred template counts. A later analysis computed generation probabilities with a VDJ recombination model fitted to out-of-frame rearrangements, and checked the results against IGoR. A later analysis scored TCR-TCR, TCR-HLA and TCR-CMV co-occurrence with hypergeometric tests, applying a repertoire-size bias correction to TCR pairs. To estimate false discovery rates, a later analysis permuted the HLA or CMV assignments 20 times. A later analysis grouped co-occurring TCRs with DBSCAN, adding TCRdist sequence similarity when clustering within HLA-allele-positive subsets. For co-occurrence clustering, repertoires with fewer than 30,000 or more than 120,000 public chains were excluded, along with 4 to 6 repertoires with anomalous nucleotide sharing. TCRdb re-hosts the immuneACCESS table, in-frame sequences only. Its copies lack some clones; in the studies checked, an unresolved V gene accounts for under half of them, and the cause for the rest is not known. V and J calls and clone size are as listed in that table; D and trimming were resolved from the DNA. Within this sample are roughly 170,000 clones, with just over 75% of them counted one time only. Approximately 1.5% of the sample comes from the top ten.

As for this clone: The antigen this receptor binds is unknown. No clone much larger than this one lies a single base away; base qualities are absent.

The study at large found these results: Correlated functional status among segregating V segments might reflect linkage disequilibrium, but an unknown experimental factor could not be ruled out. CMV serostatus was the only immune exposure information available for the cohort. Roughly uniform sequencing depth across donors was assumed in presence/absence analyses, although this assumption may not hold. The sequencing pipeline was judged likely to have produced a cluster of highly shared sequence variants as a technical artifact. In vitro tests confirmed that a few of the cytomegalovirus-associated TCR beta chains recognize cytomegalovirus antigens. Most CMV-associated TCR beta chains appeared to be HLA-restricted in a later analysis, and the HLA associations seemed to be driven largely by CMV exposure. A further reported finding was that TCR beta sequences accurately predicted the HLA-A and HLA-B alleles for most subjects in the first cohort. In a later analysis, some 18,000 TCR beta sequences were associated with specific HLA alleles at a false discovery rate of 0.05. Only TCR beta chains were sequenced in this cohort, and the absence of alpha or paired-chain data limited detectable features. According to a later analysis, TCR association rates differed among HLA loci, with DRB1 alleles showing the most associated TCRs and HLA-C alleles showing the fewest. When HLA alleles, especially DR and DQ, strongly co-occurred, attributing TCR associations to individual alleles was difficult. In a later analysis, HLA-associated TCR beta chains were found to be more clonally expanded and to have lower generation probabilities than equally common non-associated chains. According to the authors, the approach could potentially be generalized to other disease states and immunological phenotypes. According to a later genetic analysis, donors in an Asian-associated ancestry cluster had fewer N-insertions in productive TCRs than the approximately 650-donor mean. The study listed approximately 160 TCR beta chains as associated with cytomegalovirus. Most TCR sequences were seen in very few donors, while some public TCRs were found in many individuals. Because counts were too low, seventeen rarely observed V segments, including chromosome 9 orphons, were excluded from the earlier analysis of around 590 of the donors. A later analysis reported that several top co-occurrence clusters appeared linked to parvovirus B19, influenza, CMV and Epstein-Barr virus. V-gene and J-gene trimming of TCR beta chains was associated with a missense DCLRE1C variant in a later genetic analysis, and the association was replicated in an independent cohort. Some IMGT-functional V segments, including TRBV6-2 and TRBV6-3, could not be distinguished by the 87-base-pair reads and were therefore excluded. HLA typing was unavailable for some donors at each locus, so association tests used only the typed subset. Cytomegalovirus status was reported to be diagnosed by the classifier with high specificity and sensitivity in both the original and validation cohorts. An earlier analysis of approximately 500 of the donors showed that most TCR beta V segments appeared in productive rearrangements either about 87% or about 30% of the time, which broadly matched IMGT annotations.

The cohort comprised around 690 healthy bone marrow donors. At the time of sampling, all cohort members were nominally healthy, though unrecorded immune exposures were likely present. The donor was CMV seropositive and was included in the group of 250 to 350 seropositive cohort members. A peripheral blood sample was collected from each donor, and TCR beta sequencing was performed on peripheral blood mononuclear cells. Genomic DNA extraction from the blood cell samples was performed with the Qiagen DNeasy Blood Extraction Kit. From the cysteine up to the phenylalanine, the CDR3 has a length of 14 residues. CDR3 DNA is the only sequence kept; it has 42 bases, read in frame from the first base. A distance of 7 bases separates the germline ends of V and J, which lose 0 bases and 2 bases respectively. CDR1 and CDR2, looked up from the germline V gene, are SGHRS and YFSETQ.

Sequenced: PBMCs. This receptor was obtained from a woman in her 30s in good health and CMV-seropositive. This sequence uses TRBV5-1 and TRBJ2-3, with the identity of the D gene unclear. The CDR3 sequence is CASSLVLNTDTQYF. The nucleotide sequence reads TGCGCCAGCAGCTTGGTTCTAAACACAGATACGCAGTATTTT.